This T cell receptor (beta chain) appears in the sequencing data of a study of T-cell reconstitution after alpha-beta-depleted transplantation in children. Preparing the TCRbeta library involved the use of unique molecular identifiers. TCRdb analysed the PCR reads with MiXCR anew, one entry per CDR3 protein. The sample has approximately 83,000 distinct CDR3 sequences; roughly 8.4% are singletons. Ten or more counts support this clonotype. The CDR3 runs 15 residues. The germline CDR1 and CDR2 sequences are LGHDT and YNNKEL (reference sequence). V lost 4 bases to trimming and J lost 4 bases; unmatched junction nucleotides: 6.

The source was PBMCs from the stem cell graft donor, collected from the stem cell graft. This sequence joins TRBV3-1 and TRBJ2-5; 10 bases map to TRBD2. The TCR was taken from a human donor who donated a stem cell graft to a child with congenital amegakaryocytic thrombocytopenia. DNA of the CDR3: TGTGCCAGCAGCCCCACCGCTAGCGGGAGAGAGACCCAGTACTTC. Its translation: CASSPTASGRETQYF.